This entry features one T cell receptor beta chain sequence. Deletions cut 4 bases from V and 5 bases from J, with 20 bases between. This CDR3 is built from 16 residues. Germline values: CDR1 SGHRS, CDR2 YFSETQ. The data are from a study of blood T cell repertoires in COVID-19. Sequencing used immunoSEQ multiplex PCR; TCRdb keeps in-frame clones, though not all of them. The table records approximately 290,000 clones, approximately 90% of them present only once. Source material: peripheral blood. The J gene is TRBJ2-3, the V gene TRBV5-1, with a tentative D call TRBD2 (6 bases). This TCR came from a man aged 30 to 39 with acute or convalescent COVID-19. CDR3 nucleotides: TGCGCCAGCAGCGCGGAGTATCTAGCGAGGGGAGATACGCAGTATTTT. The encoded protein is CASSAEYLARGDTQYF.